Listed below are T cell receptor beta chains from one sample, sequenced in a study of blood T cell repertoires in COVID-19. TCRdb's copy holds only in-frame clones and misses some; the assay was immunoSEQ multiplex PCR. The table includes fewer than 150,000 clones, less than 75% detected once. Source material: peripheral blood. These receptors all come from a human donor with acute or convalescent COVID-19. The donor label of this sample is uncertain. Both conserved end residues are part of each CDR3. The D gene is left open where the match is weak. Clone size is stated in some rows and not others, as once, few, many or a class when expanded.

j_gene	v_gene	d_gene	abundance	CDR3aa	CDR3nt
TRBJ1-2	TRBV6-5	.	once	CASSYFDGNYGYTF	TGTGCCAGCAGTTATTTCGACGGGAACTATGGCTACACCTTC
TRBJ1-2	TRBV2	TRBD1	.	CASSERGDRQNYGYTF	TGTGCCAGCAGTGAAAGGGGGGACAGGCAGAACTATGGCTACACCTTC
TRBJ2-3	TRBV5-4	.	.	CASSRGQMDTQYF	TGTGCCAGCAGCCGGGGTCAGATGGATACGCAGTATTTT
TRBJ1-2	TRBV9	.	.	CASSLGGDHGYTF	TGTGCCAGCAGCCTAGGGGGGGACCATGGCTACACCTTC
TRBJ1-3	TRBV18	.	many	CASSPRDNYSGNTIYF	TGTGCCAGCTCACCCCGGGACAACTACTCTGGAAACACCATATATTTT
TRBJ2-6	TRBV9	.	.	CASSVSGGTGANVLTF	TGTGCCAGCAGCGTGTCAGGGGGGACTGGGGCCAACGTCCTGACTTTC
TRBJ1-5	TRBV19	.	.	CASSIVLRFGNQPQHF	TGTGCCAGTAGTATAGTTCTCAGATTTGGCAATCAGCCCCAGCATTTT
TRBJ2-5	TRBV4-1	.	.	CASSQETRLVETQYF	TGCGCCAGCAGCCAAGAGACTCGGTTGGTAGAGACCCAGTACTTC
TRBJ2-3	TRBV2	TRBD2	.	CASSVSGGRLYF	TGTGCCAGCAGCGTTAGCGGGGGTCGGTTGTATTTT
TRBJ2-1	TRBV7-3	TRBD1	.	CASSLTIGGQGNEQFF	TGTGCCAGCAGCTTAACGATCGGTGGACAGGGCAATGAGCAGTTCTTC
TRBJ1-6	TRBV7-2	.	few	CASIRVGGSGSPLHF	TGTGCCAGCATTCGAGTTGGAGGGTCGGGGTCACCCCTCCACTTT
TRBJ1-1	TRBV4-2	.	.	CASSLDKMNTEAFF	TGTGCCAGCAGCCTCGACAAAATGAACACTGAAGCTTTCTTT
TRBJ2-5	TRBV7-8	TRBD2	.	CASSPGLAVQETQYF	TGTGCCAGCAGTCCGGGACTAGCGGTCCAAGAGACCCAGTACTTC
TRBJ2-2	TRBV5-1	.	.	CASRQGPNTGELFF	TGCGCCAGCAGACAGGGCCCCAACACCGGGGAGCTGTTTTTT
TRBJ2-7	TRBV7-8	.	.	CASSHTGPAYEQYF	TGTGCCAGCAGCCACACAGGGCCGGCCTACGAGCAGTACTTC
TRBJ1-1	TRBV18	.	.	CASSVGPTGRYTEAFF	TGTGCCAGCTCAGTCGGCCCGACAGGACGGTACACTGAAGCTTTCTTT
TRBJ2-2	TRBV7-8	.	.	CASSLEQGFYTGELFF	TGTGCCAGCAGCTTAGAGCAGGGATTTTACACCGGGGAGCTGTTTTTT
TRBJ2-1	TRBV30	.	.	CAWSVIRGGEQFF	TGTGCCTGGAGTGTAATAAGGGGCGGTGAGCAGTTCTTC
TRBJ2-1	TRBV30	TRBD2	.	CAWSVQNLAGRHNEQFF	TGTGCCTGGAGTGTCCAAAACCTAGCGGGGAGGCACAATGAGCAGTTCTTC
TRBJ1-1	TRBV10-2	TRBD1	.	CASSSYRGGSLTEAFF	TGCGCCAGCAGTTCATACAGGGGCGGGTCCCTCACTGAAGCTTTCTTT
TRBJ1-1	TRBV7-2	.	once	CASSSWQNTEAFF	TGTGCCAGCAGCTCGTGGCAGAACACTGAAGCTTTCTTT
TRBJ2-7	TRBV5-4	TRBD1	.	CASSLAEGAEQYF	TGTGCCAGCAGCTTGGCCGAGGGGGCCGAGCAGTACTTC
TRBJ1-6	TRBV5-5	.	.	CASSLDRQANNSPLHF	TGTGCCAGCAGCTTGGATCGGCAGGCCAATAATTCACCCCTCCACTTT
TRBJ2-1	TRBV12-5	.	.	CASGFLRGRSSYNEQFF	TGTGCTAGTGGTTTCCTAAGGGGTCGGAGCTCCTACAATGAGCAGTTCTTC
TRBJ1-1	TRBV30	TRBD1	few	CAWSLTGWNTEAFF	TGTGCCTGGAGCCTGACAGGGTGGAACACTGAAGCTTTCTTT
TRBJ2-7	TRBV11-3	TRBD1	once	CASSDDRDEQYF	TGTGCCAGCAGCGACGACAGGGACGAGCAGTACTTC
TRBJ1-2	TRBV7-2	TRBD1	.	CASSFHGTVEGYGYTF	TGTGCCAGCAGCTTCCACGGGACAGTTGAGGGCTATGGCTACACCTTC
TRBJ1-2	TRBV2	TRBD1	.	CASRGGQGSYGYTF	TGTGCCAGCAGAGGGGGACAGGGCAGCTATGGCTACACCTTC
TRBJ2-4	TRBV5-6	.	few	CASSLDRDERNIQYF	TGTGCCAGCAGCTTGGACAGGGACGAACGGAACATTCAGTACTTC
TRBJ2-5	TRBV5-1	.	.	CASSLLLQETQYF	TGCGCCAGCAGCTTGTTACTACAAGAGACCCAGTACTTC
TRBJ1-2	TRBV7-6	TRBD1	.	CASSFLQGDGYTF	TGTGCCAGCAGCTTTTTACAGGGGGATGGCTACACCTTC
TRBJ1-5	TRBV5-6	.	once	CASSGGMGKPQHF	TGTGCCAGCAGCGGAGGTATGGGGAAGCCCCAGCATTTT
TRBJ2-1	TRBV6-4	TRBD2	many	CASSELAGATNEQFF	TGTGCCAGCAGTGAGCTAGCGGGGGCGACAAATGAGCAGTTCTTC
TRBJ2-1	TRBV7-2	TRBD1	.	CASSSTGGGYNEQFF	TGTGCCAGCAGCTCTACAGGGGGAGGCTACAATGAGCAGTTCTTC
TRBJ1-2	TRBV2	TRBD1	.	CASTGANYGYTF	TGTGCCTCTACAGGGGCTAACTATGGCTACACCTTC
TRBJ1-2	TRBV7-8	.	few	CASSLIARANYGYTF	TGTGCCAGCAGCCTGATAGCCAGGGCTAACTATGGCTACACCTTC
TRBJ1-3	TRBV2	.	.	CASSEDIGNTIYF	TGTGCCAGCAGTGAAGATATTGGAAACACCATATATTTT
TRBJ2-4	TRBV29-1	TRBD1	.	CSVEGDRGNIQYF	TGCAGCGTTGAGGGGGACAGGGGAAACATTCAGTACTTC
TRBJ2-3	TRBV5-1	TRBD1	.	CASSIDRAPTDTQYF	TGCGCCAGCAGCATCGACAGGGCCCCCACAGATACGCAGTATTTT
TRBJ2-5	TRBV15	.	.	CATTLTGGWQETQYF	TGTGCCACCACCCTGACAGGCGGGTGGCAAGAGACCCAGTACTTC
TRBJ2-5	TRBV15	TRBD2	few	CATSRGLAGETQYF	TGTGCCACCAGCAGAGGACTAGCAGGAGAGACCCAGTACTTC
TRBJ1-6	TRBV4-2	TRBD1	many	CASSQDRTGGAVGNSPLHF	TGTGCCAGCAGCCAAGATCGGACAGGGGGCGCGGTCGGTAATTCACCCCTCCACTTT
TRBJ1-4	TRBV7-9	.	.	CASSSYGGGEKLFF	TGTGCCAGCAGCTCTTATGGGGGAGGTGAAAAACTGTTTTTT
TRBJ2-3	TRBV19	.	.	CASMLTGTSTDTQYF	TGTGCCAGTATGCTCACAGGCACTAGCACAGATACGCAGTATTTT
TRBJ1-6	TRBV6-5	.	.	CASRRTGTYNSPLHF	TGTGCCAGCAGGAGAACAGGGACCTATAATTCACCCCTCCACTTT
TRBJ1-1	TRBV11-2	.	.	CASSFAGTEAFF	TGTGCCAGCAGCTTTGCGGGCACTGAAGCTTTCTTT
TRBJ1-1	TRBV18	.	.	CASSQGSDTEAFF	TGTGCCAGCTCACAGGGGTCCGACACTGAAGCTTTCTTT
TRBJ2-6	TRBV28	TRBD1	.	CASSPWTGGSGANVLTF	TGTGCCAGCAGTCCCTGGACAGGGGGCTCTGGGGCCAACGTCCTGACTTTC
TRBJ2-1	TRBV10-3	.	.	CAISRGGGYPYNEQFF	TGTGCCATCAGTCGAGGGGGAGGGTACCCATACAATGAGCAGTTCTTC
TRBJ1-6	TRBV5-6	TRBD1	many	CASSLPPTGSSYNSPLHF	TGTGCCAGCAGCTTACCACCGACAGGGAGCTCCTATAATTCACCCCTCCACTTT
TRBJ2-2	TRBV5-1	.	.	CASSLVSGGPGELFF	TGCGCCAGCAGCTTGGTGTCAGGGGGGCCCGGGGAGCTGTTTTTT
TRBJ1-2	TRBV12-3/TRBV12-4	TRBD1	.	CASSSGTGRTF	TGTGCCAGCAGTTCCGGGACAGGGCGTACCTTC